Listed here are 19 T cell receptor beta chains from one sample, sequenced in a study of blood T cell repertoires in COVID-19. The assay was immunoSEQ multiplex PCR, and TCRdb's table has in-frame clones only and misses some. The sample lists 200,000 to 250,000 clones; under 95% were seen once. The sample comprised peripheral blood. The receptors originated from a man aged 25 to 40 with acute or convalescent COVID-19.

The chain carries TRBV28 and TRBJ1-2; 8 nucleotides line up with TRBD1. V shed 6 bases and J 7 bases; nucleotides not matched to a gene: 10. The CDR3 covers 14 residues. CDR1 is MDHEN and CDR2 is SYDVKM in the germline V gene. Here the CDR3 reads CASRIGQGISGYTF. In nucleotides, the CDR3 is TGTGCCAGCAGAATCGGACAGGGAATTTCTGGCTACACCTTC.

V gene TRBV4-1 combines with J gene TRBJ1-4; D perhaps matches TRBD1 (5 bases). In germline, CDR1 is MGHRA, CDR2 YSYEKL. Trimming stripped 1 base from V and 4 bases from J, with 10 bases between. The CDR3 covers 15 residues. The CDR3 here is CASSQGDYINEKLFF. DNA of the CDR3: TGCGCCAGCAGCCAAGGGGACTACATTAATGAAAAACTGTTTTTT.

The chain uses TRBV6-5 and TRBJ2-7; 11 bases map to TRBD2. The trim removed 4 bases at V and 4 bases at J, leaving 3 bases unmatched. The CDR3 has 14 amino acids. The V gene's germline CDR1 is MNHEY and CDR2 SVGAGI. CDR3 sequence (DNA): TGTGCCAGCAGTTTCCTAGCGGGAGGTTACGAGCAGTACTTC. Its translation: CASSFLAGGYEQYF.

This chain uses TRBV5-1 with TRBJ2-5; 7 nucleotides match TRBD1. Losses at the gene ends were 3 bases for V and 3 bases for J; bases not matched to a gene: 8. The CDR3 runs 15 residues. Germline CDR1 reads SGHRS; CDR2 reads YFSETQ. In DNA form, the CDR3 reads TGCGCCAGCAGCTGGTACAGGGGATTGGAAGAGACCCAGTACTTC. Its protein is CASSWYRGLEETQYF.

The V call is TRBV6-6, the J call TRBJ2-3; TRBD2 matches at 11 bases. Unmatched junction bases numbered 6, after V lost 6 bases and J lost 4 bases. Germline CDR1 is MNHNY and CDR2 is SVGAGI (reference sequence). The CDR3 extends over 15 amino acids. The CDR3 reads CASRLLAGVADTQYF. The CDR3 DNA is TGTGCCAGCAGACTACTAGCGGGGGTGGCAGATACGCAGTATTTT.

The chain combines TRBV3-1 (or the pseudogene TRBV3-2) with TRBJ2-7; 7 bases fit TRBD2. This CDR3 region has 13 residues. Germline V lookup: CDR1 LGHDT, CDR2 YNNKEL (reference sequence). J lost 2 bases, V lost 4 bases, and 2 bases had no gene match. DNA of the CDR3: TGTGCCAGCAGCCTGGCGGGAGCCTACGAGCAGTACTTC. Protein product: CASSLAGAYEQYF.

This chain uses TRBV7-3 with TRBJ2-5; perhaps TRBD2 as D (5 bases). The CDR3 is 13 residues long. The V and J ends lost 3 bases and 3 bases respectively, with 8 bases between them. The germline CDR1 and CDR2 sequences are SGHTA and FQGTGA. The CDR3 here is CASSFGREETQYF. The CDR3 DNA is TGTGCCAGCAGCTTTGGGCGGGAAGAGACCCAGTACTTC.

The chain employs TRBV19 and TRBJ2-2, with 7 bases identical to TRBD1. After removal of 5 bases from V and 6 bases from J, the junction contained 3 bases not matched to a gene. The CDR3 contains 13 residues. Per germline, CDR1 LNHDA and CDR2 SQIVND (reference sequence). The CDR3 nucleotides read TGTGCCAGTAGTGTGACAGGGTCCGGGGAGCTGTTTTTT. It yields the protein CASSVTGSGELFF.

The chain links TRBV5-6 to TRBJ2-1; TRBD2 matches at 10 bases. The germline CDR1 and CDR2 sequences are SGHDT and YYEEEE. The CDR3 spans 13 residues. V shed 2 bases and J 13 bases; nucleotides not matched to a gene: 6. The CDR3 DNA follows: TGTGCCAGCAGCTTAGCGGGGGGGCCGGTACAGTTCTTC. This gives the protein CASSLAGGPVQFF.

This clone came up once. The chain joins TRBV11-3 to TRBJ1-1; D may be TRBD1 (6 bases). Trimming removed 0 bases at V and 3 bases at J, with 23 bases between. The CDR3 contains 19 residues. The germline V gene encodes CDR1 SGHNT and CDR2 YENEEA. The CDR3 DNA follows: TGTGCCAGCAGCTTAGATGCCTTGTGGGGGCCGCCAGGAGACACTGAAGCTTTCTTT. Translation: CASSLDALWGPPGDTEAFF.

The chain couples TRBV19 to TRBJ1-1; D is uncertain. The CDR3 has 12 amino acids. The V gene lost 4 bases and the J gene lost 4 bases, with 7 bases spanning the gap. From germline, CDR1 is LNHDA and CDR2 SQIVND (reference sequence). In DNA form, the CDR3 reads TGTGCCAGTAGTACTCCAGTCACTGAAGCTTTCTTT. This sequence encodes CASSTPVTEAFF.

V gene TRBV12-3 or TRBV12-4 combines with J gene TRBJ2-5; D is unclear. The CDR3 is made up of 13 amino acids. Trimming removed 0 bases at V and 4 bases at J, with 6 bases between. Here the CDR3 reads CASSLAVVETQYF. The CDR3 DNA follows: TGTGCCAGCAGTTTAGCTGTCGTAGAGACCCAGTACTTC.

V gene TRBV28 combines with J gene TRBJ1-2; tentative D call: TRBD1 (5 bases). The CDR3 is 15 amino acids. The germline V and J ends were trimmed by 6 bases and 4 bases, with 18 bases remaining between them. Looked up from germline, CDR1 is MDHEN and CDR2 is SYDVKM. The CDR3 DNA reads TGTGCCAGCAGGTACGGTTCGGGAGGGACCTATGGCTACACCTTC. Its translation is CASRYGSGGTYGYTF.

The chain has TRBV10-3 and TRBJ2-1; the match to TRBD1 covers 7 bases. This CDR3 region has 17 residues. V gave up 4 bases and J gave up 1 base; unmatched junction bases: 10. Germline V lookup: CDR1 ENHRY, CDR2 SYGVKD. The CDR3 loop reads CAISGNRGVQSYNEQFF. DNA for the CDR3: TGTGCCATCAGTGGTAACAGGGGAGTTCAGTCCTACAATGAGCAGTTCTTC.

This clone was picked up a small number of times. The genes are TRBV19 and TRBJ1-1, with D perhaps matching TRBD1 (5 bases). The CDR3 extends over 14 amino acids. CDR1 is LNHDA and CDR2 is SQIVND in the germline V gene (reference sequence). The V gene lost 0 bases and the J gene lost 9 bases, with 14 bases spanning the gap. This chain's CDR3 is CASSIDRLSGKAFF. The CDR3 nucleotides read TGTGCCAGTAGTATAGATCGGTTGTCAGGGAAAGCTTTCTTT.

The chain carries TRBV28 and TRBJ1-6, with TRBD1 matching over 11 bases. The V segment lost 6 bases and the J segment 10 bases; nucleotides outside the gene matches: 5. The CDR3 consists of 14 residues. CDR1 is MDHEN, CDR2 SYDVKM, per germline. CDR3 coding DNA: TGTGCCAGCAGCGGGACAGGGGGAGGGTCACCCCTCCACTTT. It yields the protein CASSGTGGGSPLHF.

This sequence joins TRBV13 and TRBJ2-3, with 8 positions matching TRBD2. CDR1 and CDR2 (germline): PRHDT, FYEKMQ (reference sequence). V dropped 5 bases and J dropped 7; count of bases not matched to a gene: 11. The CDR3 length is 15 residues. Here the CDR3 reads CASSRQGAGEHTQYF. CDR3 sequence (DNA): TGTGCCAGCAGCCGGCAAGGAGCGGGAGAACATACGCAGTATTTT.

The V and J genes are TRBV29-1 and TRBJ2-3; 7 positions agree with TRBD1. Germline trimming cut 8 bases from V and 6 bases from J; bases unmatched to any gene: 8. The CDR3 runs to 12 residues. Germline values: CDR1 SQVTM, CDR2 ANQGSEA. The CDR3 nucleotides are TGCAGCTTTAGGGGGCTCGGGGATACGCAGTATTTT. Residues: CSFRGLGDTQYF.

The rearrangement joins TRBV19 to TRBJ1-2; D unresolved. CDR3 size: 16 residues. CDR1 is LNHDA and CDR2 is SQIVND in the germline V gene (reference sequence). V was shortened by 4 bases and J by 7 bases, with 22 bases between the two germline ends. The chain's CDR3 is CASSTPDSGPRGGYTF. In DNA, the CDR3 is TGTGCCAGTAGTACCCCGGACTCTGGGCCTCGGGGTGGCTACACCTTC.